These 18 T cell receptor beta chains share one sample of origin, sequenced in a study of blood T cell repertoires in COVID-19. The assay was immunoSEQ multiplex PCR, and TCRdb's table has in-frame clones only and misses some. This sample has about 62,000 clones; around 90% occur once, and the top ten carry more than 0.9%. The sample taken for sequencing was peripheral blood. These receptors were taken from a man between 65 and 85 years old with acute or convalescent COVID-19.

The chain couples TRBV4-1 to TRBJ1-2; D is unclear. The CDR3 is 11 residues long. Germline V gene lookup returns CDR1 MGHRA and CDR2 YSYEKL. The ends were cut back, 3 bases at V and 6 bases at J, with 5 bases in the middle. Here the CDR3 reads CASSQGDGYTF. CDR3 in DNA: TGCGCCAGCAGCCAGGGAGATGGCTACACCTTC.

The gene calls are TRBV7-2 and TRBJ2-3; D call uncertain. There are 13 residues in the CDR3. Trimming took off 4 bases at V and 2 bases at J, with 7 bases between the two ends. Germline V lookup: CDR1 SGHTA, CDR2 FQGNSA. Here the CDR3 reads CASSWSNTDTQYF. For the CDR3, the DNA is TGTGCCAGCAGCTGGAGTAACACAGATACGCAGTATTTT.

The CDR3 is CASSPGTSGRNQETQYF. In DNA form, the CDR3 reads TGTGCCAGCAGCCCAGGGACTAGCGGGAGGAACCAAGAGACCCAGTACTTC. The genes are TRBV11-3 and TRBJ2-5; TRBD2 aligns across 15 bases. V shed 5 bases, J shed 0 bases, and the junction held 4 bases outside the gene matches. CDR3 size: 17 residues. CDR1 is SGHNT, CDR2 YENEEA, per germline.

The chain links TRBV12-3 or TRBV12-4 to TRBJ1-5; the D is unclear. With 3 bases removed from V and 5 bases from J, the gap between germline ends came to 8 bases. This CDR3 comprises 13 residues. The CDR3 sequence is CASSLSGDQPQHF. CDR3 DNA: TGTGCCAGCAGTTTGAGCGGAGATCAGCCCCAGCATTTT.

The genes are TRBV19 and TRBJ2-1, with a tentative D call TRBD1 (7 bases). This CDR3 has 14 amino acids. V dropped 10 bases and J dropped 5 bases, with 18 bases sitting between them. The V gene's germline CDR1 is LNHDA and CDR2 SQIVND (reference sequence). CDR3: CATTEGAPDNEQFF. CDR3 nucleotide sequence: TGTGCCACCACGGAGGGGGCTCCTGACAATGAGCAGTTCTTC.

V is TRBV19 and J is TRBJ2-2; D unclear. Germline CDR1 and CDR2: LNHDA and SQIVND (reference sequence). The CDR3 consists of 16 residues. Trimming took off 3 bases at V and 0 bases at J, with 11 bases between the two ends. CDR3 bases: TGTGCCAGTAGTATCTTAGGCAGCGCGAACACCGGGGAGCTGTTTTTT. Translating it yields CASSILGSANTGELFF.

This clone is a singleton in its sample. The chain has TRBV5-1 and TRBJ2-1; 12 bases are a match to TRBD2. CDR3 length: 18 amino acids. The germline V gene encodes CDR1 SGHRS and CDR2 YFSETQ. The junction had 7 bases not matched to a gene; V was cut back by 3 bases and J by 0 bases. CDR3 amino acids: CASSYRTSGVSSYNEQFF. Here the CDR3 DNA reads TGCGCCAGCAGCTACCGGACTAGCGGGGTGAGCTCCTACAATGAGCAGTTCTTC.

This chain uses TRBV11-3 with TRBJ1-1; no clear D gene. Germline V CDR1 and CDR2: SGHNT, YENEEA. This CDR3 spans 14 amino acids. Trimming pared 5 bases from V and 0 bases from J, leaving 10 bases between. In DNA form, the CDR3 reads TGTGCCAGCAGCATCAGAGGGATGAACACTGAAGCTTTCTTT. Translated, it gives CASSIRGMNTEAFF.

The rearrangement links TRBV27 to TRBJ2-5, with TRBD1 as a possible D gene (5 bases). CDR1 is MNHEY and CDR2 is SMNVEV in the germline V gene (reference sequence). The length of the CDR3 is 14 residues. The V end was cut by 6 bases, the J end by 5 bases, with 16 bases between. The CDR3 DNA is TGTGCCAGCAGCATCTGGGGCCCAGGGGAGACCCAGTACTTC. Translating gives CASSIWGPGETQYF.

The sample holds a few counts of this clone. The rearrangement links TRBV21-1 to TRBJ1-5; no check of the table's D call, TRBD1, against the DNA was made. TRBV21-1 is recorded as a pseudogene. The CDR3 is 16 amino acids. Here the CDR3 DNA reads TGTGCCAGCAGGAAGAACAGGGTTTCGAGCAATCAGCCCCAGCATTTT. It translates to CASRKNRVSSNQPQHF.

This sequence joins TRBV11-2 and TRBJ1-1; D unresolved. Germline V gene data show CDR1 as SGHAT and CDR2 as FQNNGV. V was trimmed by 5 bases and J by 0 bases, leaving 13 bases between them. The CDR3 has 15 residues. Written as DNA, the CDR3 is TGTGCCAGCAGCCCGGGAACAGTGATGAACACTGAAGCTTTCTTT. The encoded protein is CASSPGTVMNTEAFF.

The J gene is TRBJ1-1, the V gene TRBV5-1; weak D call: TRBD1 (5 bases). Deletions cut 5 bases from V and 7 bases from J, with 12 bases between. Germline assignment: CDR1 SGHRS and CDR2 YFSETQ. The CDR3 runs 12 residues. The CDR3 is CASRGGGGEAFF. CDR3 DNA: TGCGCCAGCAGAGGTGGGGGAGGTGAAGCTTTCTTT.

The sample holds one count of this clone. V and J are TRBV27 and TRBJ1-1; D is undetermined. The length of the CDR3 is 15 residues. Trimming pared 3 bases from V and 0 bases from J, leaving 11 bases between. The germline gives CDR1 MNHEY, CDR2 SMNVEV (reference sequence). CDR3 residues: CASSLSWALNTEAFF. Written as DNA, the CDR3 is TGTGCCAGCAGTTTGAGTTGGGCCCTGAACACTGAAGCTTTCTTT.

V usage is TRBV11-2 and J usage is TRBJ2-3, with 12 bases that match TRBD1. Germline lookup yields CDR1 SGHAT and CDR2 FQNNGV. Trimming took 3 bases from V and 9 from J; bases not matched to a gene: 4. The CDR3 extends over 14 amino acids. CDR3 amino acids: CASSFGTGGATQYF. The CDR3 coding sequence is TGTGCCAGCAGCTTCGGGACAGGGGGCGCAACGCAGTATTTT.

The chain links TRBV5-1 to TRBJ2-1, with a weak D call TRBD2 (6 bases). This CDR3 spans 15 amino acids. Germline V gives CDR1 SGHRS, CDR2 YFSETQ. Trimming shortened V by 3 bases and J by 6 bases, and 16 bases separated the two germline ends. The CDR3 DNA reads as TGCGCCAGCAGCTCCCGGGAGTTTTTAGGCAATGAGCAGTTCTTC. Amino acid sequence: CASSSREFLGNEQFF.

This clone occurred once. J is TRBJ2-1 and V is TRBV3-1 (or the pseudogene TRBV3-2); D gene unclear. Between the trimmed V and J ends, which lost 4 bases and 2 bases, there was a span of 12 bases. The germline V gene encodes CDR1 LGHDT and CDR2 YNNKEL (reference sequence). CDR3 size: 15 residues. As DNA, the CDR3 is TGTGCCAGCAGCCCATCTTTTGGGCCCTACAATGAGCAGTTCTTC. This codes for CASSPSFGPYNEQFF.

This clone appeared a few times. The chain joins TRBV2 to TRBJ1-1; TRBD1 agrees at 7 bases. Trimming cost V 7 bases and J 5 bases; bases outside gene matches: 10. The CDR3 is 14 amino acids. Looked up from germline, CDR1 is SNHLY and CDR2 is FYNNEI. Here the CDR3 DNA reads TGTGCCAGCACTGTAATACAGGGGAGTACTGAAGCTTTCTTT. Translating it yields CASTVIQGSTEAFF.

The CDR3 region is CSVAISPYEQYF. CDR3 sequence (DNA): TGCAGCGTTGCTATTAGTCCCTACGAGCAGTACTTC. The chain is built from TRBV29-1 and TRBJ2-7, with no clear D. The germline CDR1 and CDR2 sequences are SQVTM and ANQGSEA. The CDR3 has 12 residues. Trimming took 4 bases from V and 2 from J, leaving 9 bases between them.